One and the same sample provided the 18 T cell receptor beta chains below, sequenced in a study of early T cells in non-severe SARS-CoV-2 infection. MiXCR was run by TCRdb on the 5' RACE reads, yielding one entry per CDR3 protein. The sample lists just under 65,000 distinct CDR3 sequences; roughly 9% were seen once. The specimen comprised whole blood, sampled at baseline. These receptors all come from an adult who was a healthcare worker with PCR-confirmed SARS-CoV-2 infection or an uninfected control (not recorded which).

The chain carries TRBV24-1 and TRBJ2-3; 7 nucleotides align to TRBD2. The V gene end was trimmed by 4 bases and the J gene end by 1 base; junction bases not matched to a gene: 7. The V gene's germline CDR1 is KGHDR and CDR2 SFDVKD. The CDR3 runs to 16 residues. The CDR3 region is CATSDQRGSGTDTQYF. As DNA, the CDR3 is TGTGCCACCAGTGACCAGCGCGGGAGCGGCACAGATACGCAGTATTTT.

The chain uses TRBV6-6 and TRBJ1-5; tentatively, D is TRBD1 (5 bases). CDR1 and CDR2 from the germline V gene are MNHNY and SVGAGI (reference sequence). CDR3 length: 15 residues. V shed 6 bases and J shed 0 bases, with 12 bases lying between them. CDR3 DNA sequence: TGTGCCAGCAGACCCACGGACATTAGCAATCAGCCCCAGCATTTT. This codes for CASRPTDISNQPQHF.

This clonotype was seen ten or more times. The rearrangement joins TRBV10-3 to TRBJ2-7; TRBD2 aligns across 9 bases. V dropped 2 bases and J dropped 6; count of bases not matched to a gene: 5. The CDR3 is 14 amino acids. Germline V gives CDR1 ENHRY, CDR2 SYGVKD. The CDR3 bases are TGTGCCATCAGTGAGATAGCGGGAGCTGTCGAGCAGTACTTC. As protein: CAISEIAGAVEQYF.

This chain uses TRBV25-1 with TRBJ1-3; the D is unclear. This CDR3 comprises 17 residues. V was trimmed by 6 bases and J by 0 bases, leaving 18 bases between them. Germline-derived CDR1 and CDR2 are MGHDK and SYGVNS. CDR3 coding DNA: TGTGCCAGCAGCCATCGGGAGGGAGCCTTCTCTGGAAACACCATATATTTT. Protein sequence: CASSHREGAFSGNTIYF.

To note about this clonotype: A read error may account for a junction end that differs from germline. The chain uses TRBV12-3 or TRBV12-4 and TRBJ2-7, with TRBD2 matching over 14 bases. The CDR3 extends over 14 amino acids. This CDR3 reads CASSSGLAGVSMDF. The CDR3 nucleotides are TGTGCCAGCAGTTCGGGACTAGCGGGAGTAAGTATGGACTTC.

The chain has TRBV12-3 or TRBV12-4 and TRBJ1-5; no reliable D call. CDR3 size: 16 residues. V was clipped by 7 bases and J by 0 bases, with 16 bases between them. The CDR3 DNA reads TGTGCCAGCAACCTGGATAAGTCTTATAGCAATCAGCCCCAGCATTTT. It yields the protein CASNLDKSYSNQPQHF.

This clonotype was seen a few times. The V call is TRBV6-6, the J call TRBJ2-5, with D tentatively TRBD2 (6 bases). The V gene's germline CDR1 is MNHNY and CDR2 SVGAGI (reference sequence). The CDR3 sequence is 14 residues long. The germline V and J ends were trimmed by 7 bases and 9 bases, with 21 bases remaining between them. The CDR3 reads CASTRGGEQWSQYF. For the CDR3, the DNA is TGTGCCAGCACCCGAGGCGGGGAACAATGGTCCCAGTACTTC.

To note about this clonotype: A far larger clone is only one base removed, so a read error is likely. The CDR3 region is CASSSNNEQFF. The CDR3 region has the DNA TGTGCCAGCAGCTCGAACAATGAGCAGTTCTTC. The genes are TRBV5-4 and TRBJ2-1; D gene unclear. The CDR3 is made up of 11 amino acids. CDR1 is SGHNT, CDR2 YYREEE, per germline (reference sequence). Between the trimmed V and J ends, which lost 3 bases and 5 bases, there was a span of 3 bases.

This clonotype was seen more than once but under ten times. V and J are TRBV20-1 and TRBJ2-4; 9 bases are a match to TRBD2. CDR1 DFQATT and CDR2 SNEGSKA come from the germline V gene (reference sequence). The CDR3 runs to 17 residues. The trim removed 6 bases at V and 3 bases at J, leaving 15 bases unmatched. The CDR3 DNA reads as TGCAGTGCCACCCTTGCGGGAGGGCGGGGGGACAAAAACATTCAGTACTTC. Amino acid sequence: CSATLAGGRGDKNIQYF.

This clonotype has just a few counts. This chain connects TRBV19 to TRBJ2-7, with a weak D call TRBD2 (6 bases). The V gene's germline CDR1 is LNHDA and CDR2 SQIVND (reference sequence). CDR3 length equals 18 residues. Deletions cut 5 bases from V and 4 bases from J, with 27 bases between. The CDR3 sequence is CASSDSGGTSVVPYEQYF. The CDR3 coding sequence is TGTGCCAGTAGTGACTCCGGAGGGACGTCGGTAGTTCCGTACGAGCAGTACTTC.

The V call is TRBV20-1, the J call TRBJ1-5; TRBD1 matches 9 bases. CDR3 length: 15 residues. Germline assignment: CDR1 DFQATT and CDR2 SNEGSKA (reference sequence). V lost 8 bases to trimming and J lost 1 base; unmatched junction nucleotides: 9. The CDR3 loop is CSPRDRGGSNQPQHF. Written as DNA, the CDR3 is TGCAGTCCGAGAGACAGGGGGGGAAGCAATCAGCCCCAGCATTTT.

This clonotype was observed a few times. The chain links TRBV27 to TRBJ2-7; D uncertain. CDR3 length: 13 residues. The V end was cut by 2 bases, the J end by 4 bases, with 9 bases between. Germline V gives CDR1 MNHEY, CDR2 SMNVEV (reference sequence). CDR3: CASSLERTYEQYF. Here the CDR3 DNA reads TGTGCCAGCAGTTTAGAAAGAACTTACGAGCAGTACTTC.

This clonotype was observed at least ten times. V gene TRBV10-3 combines with J gene TRBJ1-2; D is perhaps TRBD1 (5 bases). The CDR3 covers 13 residues. Trimming removed 11 bases at V and 3 bases at J, with 16 bases between. Germline CDR1 ENHRY, CDR2 SYGVKD. The DNA for the CDR3 is TGTGCCTCCTGGACTCCCAGGGACTATGGCTACACCTTC. It is translated as CASWTPRDYGYTF.

This clonotype was seen a handful of times. The chain uses TRBV6-2 or TRBV6-3 and TRBJ2-1; 7 bases agree with TRBD1. The CDR3 totals 17 residues. Germline assignment: CDR1 MNHEY and CDR2 SVGEGT. V lost 6 bases, J lost 3 bases, and 14 bases stayed unmatched. CDR3 nucleotide sequence: TGTGCCAGCAGCCCCACCGGTGAGGGACAGAACTACAATGAGCAGTTCTTC. This sequence encodes CASSPTGEGQNYNEQFF.

The J gene is TRBJ2-1, the V gene TRBV12-3 or TRBV12-4; D gene uncertain. CDR3 length: 14 residues. Trimming cost V 3 bases and J 0 bases, with 6 bases left between them. CDR3 sequence: CASSFHGSYNEQFF. In DNA form, the CDR3 reads TGTGCCAGCAGTTTCCACGGCTCCTACAATGAGCAGTTCTTC.

There are a few counts of this clonotype. The CDR3 DNA sequence: TGTGCCAGCAGTCTCCTGAATGAAAAACTGTTTTTT. Its translation: CASSLLNEKLFF. V gene TRBV2 combines with J gene TRBJ1-4; D is unresolved. The CDR3 has 12 residues. V gave up 5 bases and J gave up 5 bases, with 6 bases separating them. CDR1 and CDR2 from the germline V gene are SNHLY and FYNNEI.

The chain joins TRBV7-9 to TRBJ2-3; 7 bases align to TRBD2. CDR3 length: 16 residues. The V gene end was trimmed by 3 bases and the J gene end by 0 bases; junction bases not matched to a gene: 6. Germline-derived CDR1 and CDR2 are SEHNR and FQNEAQ (reference sequence). The CDR3 coding sequence is TGTGCCAGCAGCTTCAGGACTAGAACTAGCACAGATACGCAGTATTTT. Its protein is CASSFRTRTSTDTQYF.

There are a few counts of this clonotype. The chain couples TRBV6-5 to TRBJ1-6; 9 bases are shared with TRBD1. Trimming removed 4 bases from V and 8 bases from J; junction bases left unmatched: 9. The CDR3 loop spans 16 amino acids. The V gene's germline CDR1 is MNHEY and CDR2 SVGAGI. The DNA for the CDR3 is TGTGCCAGCAGTTTCCGGACAGGGGTTGATCATTCACCCCTCCACTTT. It yields the protein CASSFRTGVDHSPLHF.